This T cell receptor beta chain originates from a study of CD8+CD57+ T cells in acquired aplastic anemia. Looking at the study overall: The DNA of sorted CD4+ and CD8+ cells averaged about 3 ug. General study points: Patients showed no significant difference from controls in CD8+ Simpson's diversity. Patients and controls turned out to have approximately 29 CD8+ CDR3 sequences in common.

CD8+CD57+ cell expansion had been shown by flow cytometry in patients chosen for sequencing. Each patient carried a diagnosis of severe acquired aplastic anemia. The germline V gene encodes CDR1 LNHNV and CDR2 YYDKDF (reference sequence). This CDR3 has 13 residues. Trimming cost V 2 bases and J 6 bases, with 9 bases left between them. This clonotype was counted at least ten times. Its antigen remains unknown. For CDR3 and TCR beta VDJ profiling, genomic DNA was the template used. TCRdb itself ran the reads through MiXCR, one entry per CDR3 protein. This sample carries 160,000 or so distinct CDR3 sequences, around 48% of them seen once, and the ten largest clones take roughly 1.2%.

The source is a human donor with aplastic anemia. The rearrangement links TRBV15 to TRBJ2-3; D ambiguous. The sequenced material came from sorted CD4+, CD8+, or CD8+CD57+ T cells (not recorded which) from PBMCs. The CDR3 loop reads CATSRPTHDTQYF. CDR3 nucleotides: TGTGCCACCAGCAGACCCACGCATGATACGCAGTATTTT. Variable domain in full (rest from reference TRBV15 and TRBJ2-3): DAMVIQNPRYQVTQFGKPVTLSCSQTLNHNVMYWYQQKSSQAPKLLFHYYDKDFNNEADTPDNFQSRRPNTSFCFLDIRSPGLGDTAMYLCATSRPTHDTQYFGPGTRLTVL.